This T cell receptor (beta chain) was retrieved from a study of shared clonotypes between healthy human individuals (dated by TCRdb to about 2020). Background on the whole study: A couple of women and a few men aged 18 to 49 years were included in the cohort. Different laboratories and diverse techniques were used to prepare libraries and sequence TCR repertoires, to increase sequencing depth and limit assay-specific biases. For each donor, CD4 naive and CD4 memory were each run on three plates, CD8 naive on two plates, and CD8 memory on one plate. Between about 0.85 and 9.5 billion PBMCs per donor were obtained by leukapheresis. Blood TCR repertoires of a handful of healthy adults were deeply sequenced to estimate repertoire size and the extent of clonotype sharing between individuals.

Using the deep immunoSEQ assay, TCR CDR3 regions were amplified from genomic DNA by multiplex PCR. For each cell subset, the extracted genomic DNA was distributed evenly across all wells of several immunoSEQ 96-well plates, and each plate served as one replicate. For sorted subsets, around 200 ng genomic DNA, equal to 30,000 or so T cell genomes, was loaded into each replicate PCR. Purified libraries were quantified with a Qubit 3.0 fluorometer, sized on a Bioanalyzer 2100, and re-quantified with the KAPA Library Quantification kit. Each immunoSEQ 96-well plate was sequenced on its own single-read 150-cycle Illumina NextSeq 550 flow cell. Per the original workflow: The immunoSEQ output contained only junctional sequences without quality scores, so filtering could not match that applied to full-length reads. To assign V/J genes and CDR3, sequences were annotated using PyIR, a Python wrapper for IgBLAST v1.9, with IMGT germline references. Reads with weak V/J assignments (E-value above 1e-6), missing CDR3, stop codons, out-of-frame junctions, or ambiguous translated residues were removed. A V3J clonotype was defined by an identical inferred V gene, J gene, and CDR3 amino acid sequence. The percentage overlap between two repertoires was calculated by dividing the number of shared unique clonotypes by the size of the smaller repertoire. RTK rarefaction, the Chao1 estimator, and Recon v2.1 estimates of unobserved clonotypes were used to assess repertoire richness. For all TCRbeta clonotypes obtained by the gDNA method from several donors, generation probabilities were computed with OLGA. As stored in TCRdb, this immuneACCESS dataset retains in-frame rearrangements with V and J assigned. A fraction of the clones does not appear; measured against another copy, unresolved V genes explain less than half of the discrepancy, and the remainder lacks a known reason. V, J and clone size are those of that table, while D and trimming were read from the DNA. The sample data list about 510,000 clones, and 90% to 96% of these were observed just once. The ten biggest clones cover roughly 0.06% of the sample.

As for this clone: This clone's antigen is unknown. The record has no base qualities; no much larger clone is one base away.

Donors were healthy HIV-negative adults with no recently reported acute infections or vaccinations. All donors were Caucasian adults living in Nashville, Tennessee, USA. CD4+ T cells were enriched by magnetic negative selection; naive cells were then positively selected on CD45RA, and the negative fraction formed the memory subset. After blood collection by leukapheresis, PBMCs were isolated using Ficoll-Histopaque density gradient centrifugation and then cryopreserved in the vapor phase of liquid nitrogen. Analytical flow cytometry was used to check the purity and quantity of each magnetically sorted T cell population. From each sorted fraction, genomic DNA was isolated and quantified by UV absorbance on a Nanodrop 2000c. Spanning cysteine to phenylalanine, the CDR3 consists of 14 amino acids. Only the CDR3 DNA is retained, 42 bases long and in frame from the first base. Trimming accounts for 6 bases at V and 7 bases at J, while the number of junction bases matched to no gene is 11. CDR1 and CDR2, looked up from the germline V gene, are MNHEY and SVGAGI.

Study-level results and caveats: Sampling was restricted to blood, and TCR repertoires in tissue are likely to differ from TCR repertoires in blood. Pairwise subsampling indicated that sequencing depth was expected to affect the degree of clonotype sharing among donors. Compared with non-shared clonotypes, clonotypes shared by all four sorted-subset donors had higher generation probabilities. The genetic and exposure-history diversity represented was limited by the small number of donors. Incomplete sequencing was indicated by rarefaction of sorted-subset datasets, despite the large sequencing depth. Across a few donors, around 5% of naive CD4, roughly 3.5% of naive CD8, around 2.1% of memory CD4, and approximately 0.4% of memory CD8 clonotypes were shared. Naive subsets generally had larger estimated clonotype richness than memory subsets did.

The TCR sequence derives from a woman in her twenties or thirties in good health. The sample taken for sequencing was naive CD4+ T cells sorted from blood. The sample's cell subset or site label, decoded: CD45RA+ positively selected. The sequence links TRBV6-5 to TRBJ2-7, with 8 bases in between that match TRBD2. The CDR3 protein is CASRPGSPGGEQYF. The bases are TGTGCCAGCAGGCCGGGAAGCCCGGGGGGGGAGCAGTACTTC.